The clone carrying this T cell receptor beta chain showed up just a few times. Its antigen is currently unknown. The data stem from a study of blood T cells in healthy people across ages. V lost 7 bases, J lost 10 bases, and 8 bases stayed unmatched. Germline CDR1 is MNHNY and CDR2 is SVGAGI (reference sequence). The CDR3 extends over 14 amino acids. A J-beta primer mix and a sample-barcoded 5' primer were used in a second PCR of roughly 6 to 12 cycles. Each of the cDNA molecules was tagged by a template-switch adaptor with 12 random nucleotides. MiXCR, applied by TCRdb to the 5' RACE reads, yields one record per CDR3 protein. The table records about 1.8 million distinct CDR3 sequences, roughly 50% of them present only once. General study findings and limits: There were more naive CD4+ cells and higher diversity in long-lived donors than in aged donors. Significant beta diversity loss was already apparent by age approximately 40, declining roughly linearly. With donor CMV status unknown, expanded clonotype changes were possibly confounded.

The sequence was collected from a woman in her 40s in good health. Source material: blood. This chain links TRBV6-6 with TRBJ2-1, with TRBD2 identical over 12 bases. CDR3 residues: CASKLAGGPGEQFF. The CDR3, as DNA: TGTGCCAGCAAACTAGCGGGGGGCCCCGGGGAGCAGTTCTTC.